This passage covers 6 T cell receptor beta chains from one sample sequenced in a study of tissue T cells after allogeneic stem cell transplantation. The table came from immunoSEQ multiplex PCR; TCRdb's copy has only in-frame clones and leaves some out. Seen here are over 45,000 clones, around 70% observed once, and the top ten hold about 0.55%. What was sequenced was sorted cells pooled from one or two spleens. The receptors were sampled from a pool of C57BL/6 mice in good health.

About this clone: The gene names given are mouse names. The missing CDR3 end, 1 residue past where the read stops, is filled in from the germline J gene. V gene TRBV17 combines with J gene TRBJ2-7, with TRBD1 identical over 8 bases. The CDR3 totals 14 residues. The V gene end was trimmed by 6 bases and the J gene end by 1 base; junction bases not matched to a gene: 5. From germline, CDR1 is MNHDT and CDR2 YYDKIL. Partial CDR3 DNA: TGTGCTAGCAGCCCGGACAGGGCGTCCTATGAACAGTAC. It codes for CASSPDRASYEQY. The whole CDR3 protein reads CASSPDRASYEQYF.

In regard to this clone: Gene labels here are mouse ones. The read ends 1 residue before the CDR3 terminus; that terminus is restored from the germline J gene. The chain recombines TRBV31 with TRBJ2-2, with TRBD1 matching over 9 bases. Germline trimming cut 3 bases from V and 4 bases from J; bases unmatched to any gene: 3. The CDR3 length is 14 residues. Germline V CDR1 and CDR2: GKSSPN, SITVG. Partial CDR3 DNA: TGTGCCTGGAGCGGACAGGGGTCCACCGGGCAGCTCTAC. Residues: CAWSGQGSTGQLY. The CDR3 in full is CAWSGQGSTGQLYF.

As to this clone: Gene names refer to mouse genes. The CDR3 goes on 1 residue after the read ends, and that part is filled in from the germline J gene. This chain links TRBV14 with TRBJ1-4, with a possible D match to TRBD1 (6 bases). The V end was cut by 3 bases, the J end by 1 base, with 10 bases between. CDR1 is SGHDT and CDR2 is FRDEAV in the germline V gene. The CDR3 covers 15 residues. The CDR3 DNA, read in part, is TGTGCCAGCAGTTCCGGGACAAATTCCAACGAAAGATTATTT. Encoded protein: CASSSGTNSNERLF. The complete CDR3 protein is CASSSGTNSNERLFF.

A remark on this clone: The germline and genes are mouse ones. The read falls 1 residue short of the CDR3 end, and the missing part is taken from the germline J gene. The chain carries TRBV13-3 and TRBJ1-3; a possible D gene is TRBD1 (5 bases). There are 12 residues in the CDR3. The germline V gene encodes CDR1 NNHDY and CDR2 SYVADS. Trimming shortened V by 2 bases and J by 5 bases, and 5 bases separated the two germline ends. CDR3 region: CASSEDRNTLYF. The part of the CDR3 DNA that was read is TGTGCCAGCAGTGAGGACAGAAATACGCTCTAT.

This clone was detected only a few times. Here the gene names and germline are mouse. Sequencing ends 1 residue short of the CDR3 end; the germline J gene provides the rest. The chain employs TRBV1 and TRBJ1-5; D might be TRBD1 (6 bases). The CDR3 covers 15 residues. Per the germline V gene, CDR1 is NSQYPW and CDR2 is LRSPGD (reference sequence). V was shortened by 3 bases and J by 2 bases, with 11 bases between the two germline ends. CDR3 protein: CTCSAHRVDNQAPLF. CDR3 bases read: TGCACCTGCAGTGCGCACAGGGTTGACAACCAGGCTCCGCTT.

This clone has a handful of counts. Here the gene names and germline are mouse. Read coverage stops 1 residue before the CDR3 terminus; the germline J gene supplies the remainder. The rearrangement links TRBV3 to TRBJ2-7; 10 bases are a match to TRBD2. Germline V gene sequence: CDR1 SNHLY, CDR2 FYNGKV (reference sequence). The CDR3 spans 14 residues. V gave up 2 bases and J gave up 6 bases; unmatched junction bases: 4. The CDR3 sequence is CASSLSGGALEQYF. The DNA read from the CDR3 is TGTGCCAGCAGCTTATCTGGGGGGGCGCTTGAACAGTAC.